This T cell receptor (beta chain) was sequenced for a study of blood T cells in healthy people across ages. Findings of the study overall: Long-lived donors carried more naive CD4+ cells and greater diversity than aged donors. Investigators treated diversity estimates from one million T cells as underestimates. With unsorted PBMCs, a conclusive comparison of naive versus antigen-experienced cells was not possible. Naive T cell percentage showed a strong correlation with the diversity of TCR beta.

Regarding this clonotype: Its matching antigen is unknown. A junction end diverges from the germline sequence, so it may reflect a read error.

A second PCR, run for 7 to 11 cycles, used a sample-barcoded 5' primer plus a J-beta primer mix. TCRdb reprocessed the 5' RACE reads with MiXCR, giving one entry per CDR3 protein. This sample carries 730,000 or so distinct CDR3 sequences, over 40% of them seen once, and the ten largest clones take about 30%. CDR1 and CDR2 (germline): DFQATT, SNEGSKA (reference sequence). The CDR3 sequence is 13 residues long. This TCR came from a man older than 75 in good health. The source material was blood. This chain uses TRBV20-1 with TRBJ1-6; no firm D call. CDR3 bases: TGCAGTGCTAGAGATATAGGGTACTCACCCCCCCACTTT. It is translated as CSARDIGYSPPHF.